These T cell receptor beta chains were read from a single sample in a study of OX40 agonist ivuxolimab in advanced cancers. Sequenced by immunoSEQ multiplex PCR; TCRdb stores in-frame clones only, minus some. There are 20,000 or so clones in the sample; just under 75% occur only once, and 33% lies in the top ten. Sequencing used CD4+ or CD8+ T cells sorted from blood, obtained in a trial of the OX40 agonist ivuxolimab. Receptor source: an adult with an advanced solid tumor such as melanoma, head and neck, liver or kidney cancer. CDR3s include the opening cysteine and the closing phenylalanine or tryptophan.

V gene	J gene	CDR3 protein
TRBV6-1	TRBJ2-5	CASRPGGETQYF
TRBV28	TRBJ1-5	CASSYYMNSNQPQHF
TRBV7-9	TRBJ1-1	CASSTRGDEAFF
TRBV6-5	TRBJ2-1	CASSYSGGSYNEQFF
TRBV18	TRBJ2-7	CASSPPETYEQYF
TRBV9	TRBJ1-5	CASSVGGNSNQPQHF
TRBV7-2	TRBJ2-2	CASSAISNTGELFF
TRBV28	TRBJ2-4	CASSLRGVAAKNIQYF
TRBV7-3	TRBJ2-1	CASSSGQGDNEQFF
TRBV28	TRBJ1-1	CASSSQGLGTEAFF